This TCR beta chain was retrieved from a study of vaccination and CD4 T cells after COVID-19. Whole-study context: Post-COVID draws came a median approximately 94 days after diagnosis (range 35 to 161). Spike peptides, overlapping and drawn from SARS-CoV-2, HCoV-NL63, HCoV-OC43 and HCoV-229E, were used to stimulate cells. Study outcomes and limitations: Among those convalescent, a median about 90% of reactive clones emerged solely post-vaccination.

Sequencing of cultured CD4+ T cell DNA used the Oncomine TCR Beta short-read assay. Each CDR3 protein is one row after TCRdb ran MiXCR on the PCR reads. The sample consists of some 15,000 distinct CDR3 sequences, about 70% of them appearing once. Remarks on this clonotype: What it binds is unknown.

As to treatment: roughly ten-day PBMC culture with coronavirus spike peptide pools or control peptides (ViraFEST assay). Wells contained 1.9 million or so PBMCs each, and these were cultured with 8 to 10 IU/ml IL-2 and around 10 ug/ml peptide pools. CDR3 length: 15 amino acids. V was shortened by 0 bases and J by 2 bases, with 11 bases between the two germline ends. The germline gives CDR1 GTSNPN, CDR2 SVGIG (reference sequence). The sequence came from a human donor who had recovered from COVID-19. The specimen was CD4+ T cells from blood, cultured in vitro. The chain couples TRBV30 to TRBJ1-5; no reliable D call. CDR3: CAWSVGDGGNQPQHF. CDR3 DNA: TGTGCCTGGAGTGTCGGCGACGGGGGCAATCAGCCCCAGCATTTT.